The following is a TCR beta chain sequence with its context. What it binds is unknown. The data were obtained in a study of T cell responses to AZD1222 COVID-19 vaccine. Study context: Pooled together were second doses at about 4 or about 12 weeks.

Study results and caveats: Repertoires were obtained only post-peak T cell response. Unmutated variant regions are reportedly the target of nearly half of TCRs that are spike-specific.

TCRdb's table, derived via immunoSEQ multiplex PCR, lists solely in-frame clones and lacks some. The sample comprises about 86,000 clones, roughly nine tenths of which are singletons, and around 3% rests with the top ten. Germline V gene lookup returns CDR1 PRHDT and CDR2 FYEKMQ (reference sequence). Germline trimming cut 1 base from V and 0 bases from J; bases unmatched to any gene: 3. The CDR3 has 19 amino acids. Sequenced material: peripheral blood, taken on day 0 of AZD1222 vaccination. This TCR derives from an adult in good health. The V call is TRBV13, the J call TRBJ2-1; TRBD2 matches 16 bases. The CDR3 DNA reads as TGTGCCAGCAGCTTAGAGGGACTAGCGGGGGGGAGCTCCTACAATGAGCAGTTCTTC. Protein sequence: CASSLEGLAGGSSYNEQFF.